Below, 22 T cell receptor beta chains from the same sample are listed, as sequenced in a study of OX40 agonist ivuxolimab in advanced cancers. TCRdb's copy holds only in-frame clones and misses some; the assay was immunoSEQ multiplex PCR. The sample yields about 89,000 clones, approximately 90% seen once. The sequences come from CD4+ or CD8+ T cells sorted from blood, collected in a trial of the OX40 agonist ivuxolimab. All receptors derive from an adult with an advanced solid tumor such as melanoma, head and neck, liver or kidney cancer.

The chain has TRBV27 and TRBJ2-1, with 8 nucleotides matching TRBD1. The CDR3 runs 14 residues. CDR1 and CDR2 (germline): MNHEY, SMNVEV (reference sequence). V gave up 7 bases and J gave up 6 bases; unmatched junction bases: 8. The DNA for the CDR3 is TGTGCCAGCACCTTGGACAGGGATCGCAATGAGCAGTTCTTC. This translates into CASTLDRDRNEQFF.

The J gene is TRBJ2-2, the V gene TRBV7-2; D is undetermined. Trimming took off 7 bases at V and 2 bases at J, with 14 bases between the two ends. The V gene's germline CDR1 is SGHTA and CDR2 FQGNSA. The CDR3 spans 15 residues. CDR3 sequence reads: CASTPAAHNTGELFF. CDR3 DNA: TGTGCCAGCACCCCCGCCGCGCACAACACCGGGGAGCTGTTTTTT.

The DNA of the CDR3 is TGCGCCAGCAGCTTAGATCCTACTGGGACTGAAGCTTTCTTT. It codes for CASSLDPTGTEAFF. The V and J genes are TRBV5-1 and TRBJ1-1, with D unclear. V was pared by 2 bases and J by 5 bases, with 13 bases between. CDR1 SGHRS and CDR2 YFSETQ come from the germline V gene. This CDR3 spans 14 amino acids.

The rearrangement links TRBV5-1 to TRBJ2-5; 7 bases map to TRBD2. The CDR3 is 15 residues long. CDR1 is SGHRS and CDR2 is YFSETQ in the germline V gene. V shed 1 base, J shed 2 bases, and the junction held 5 bases outside the gene matches. DNA of the CDR3: TGCGCCAGCAGCTTGATGCAGGGAGGGCAAGAGACCCAGTACTTC. Amino acids: CASSLMQGGQETQYF.

The V call is TRBV14, the J call TRBJ2-3; no reliable D call. V lost 0 bases, J lost 4 bases, and 2 bases lay in between. CDR3 length: 12 residues. Germline lookup yields CDR1 SGHDN and CDR2 FVKESK. CDR3 sequence (DNA): TGTGCCAGCAGCCAAGATTCAGATACGCAGTATTTT. Amino acid sequence: CASSQDSDTQYF.

CDR3 region: CASSPDGINNSPLHF. CDR3 nucleotides: TGTGCCAGCAGTCCCGACGGGATAAATAATTCACCCCTCCACTTT. This chain connects TRBV27 to TRBJ1-6; D is uncertain. Between the trimmed V and J ends, which lost 5 bases and 5 bases, there was a span of 13 bases. The CDR3 loop spans 15 amino acids. The germline gives CDR1 MNHEY, CDR2 SMNVEV (reference sequence).

V is TRBV5-1 and J is TRBJ2-3; 8 bases map to TRBD2. V gave up 1 base and J gave up 8 bases; unmatched junction bases: 3. The CDR3 loop spans 13 amino acids. Germline V gives CDR1 SGHRS, CDR2 YFSETQ. The CDR3 loop reads CASSLQTSATQYF. The CDR3, as DNA: TGCGCCAGCAGCTTGCAGACTAGCGCTACGCAGTATTTT.

This chain uses TRBV7-9 with TRBJ1-1; no clear D. This CDR3 contains 15 residues. The germline V gene has CDR1 SEHNR and CDR2 FQNEAQ (reference sequence). Deletions cut 1 base from V and 0 bases from J, with 9 bases between. The chain's CDR3 is CASSLVGMMNTEAFF. The CDR3 DNA sequence: TGTGCCAGCAGCTTAGTCGGTATGATGAACACTGAAGCTTTCTTT.

This chain connects TRBV7-7 to TRBJ2-1, with D possibly TRBD2 on 5 matching bases. CDR1 and CDR2 (germline): SSHAT, FNYEAQ (reference sequence). Trimming shortened V by 5 bases and J by 0 bases, and 14 bases separated the two germline ends. There are 16 residues in the CDR3. The CDR3 DNA is TGTGCCAGCAGCCCGAGCAGCGGAGGCTCCTACAATGAGCAGTTCTTC. It is translated as CASSPSSGGSYNEQFF.

The chain has TRBV5-1 and TRBJ1-1, with 7 bases that match TRBD1. CDR3 size: 14 residues. Germline CDR1 SGHRS, CDR2 YFSETQ. V dropped 4 bases and J dropped 1; count of bases not matched to a gene: 4. CDR3: CASSRDRPNTEAFF. The CDR3 DNA is TGCGCCAGCAGCAGGGACAGACCGAACACTGAAGCTTTCTTT.

The chain is built from TRBV10-1 and TRBJ2-2; 10 bases agree with TRBD2. The germline CDR1 and CDR2 sequences are WNHNN and SYGVQD (reference sequence). The CDR3 contains 16 residues. Germline trimming cut 4 bases from V and 2 bases from J; bases unmatched to any gene: 4. The CDR3 sequence is CASSGSSGRNTGELFF. The CDR3 DNA reads as TGCGCCAGCAGTGGTTCTAGCGGGAGAAACACCGGGGAGCTGTTTTTT.

The CDR3 reads CASSVRDRGNGNQPQHF. In DNA form, the CDR3 reads TGTGCCAGCAGCGTCCGGGACAGGGGGAATGGCAATCAGCCCCAGCATTTT. The gene calls are TRBV21-1 and TRBJ1-5; the table's D call of TRBD1 was not tested on the DNA. TRBV21-1 is designated a pseudogene. This CDR3 contains 17 residues.

The V call is TRBV2, the J call TRBJ2-1; TRBD2 is a possible D gene (5 bases). Germline V gives CDR1 SNHLY, CDR2 FYNNEI. The CDR3 loop spans 13 amino acids. The V gene lost 8 bases and the J gene lost 6 bases, with 14 bases spanning the gap. CDR3 residues: CASHSDRGNEQFF. The CDR3 region has the DNA TGTGCCAGCCACAGTGATCGGGGCAATGAGCAGTTCTTC.

This sequence joins TRBV10-3 and TRBJ2-5; TRBD1 is a possible D gene (6 bases). The CDR3 runs 12 residues. V shed 5 bases and J shed 5 bases, with 9 bases lying between them. Germline V lookup: CDR1 ENHRY, CDR2 SYGVKD. The CDR3 region is CAISSQGETQYF. The CDR3 DNA reads TGTGCCATCAGTTCTCAGGGGGAGACCCAGTACTTC.

In this sample, this clone turned up once. V and J are TRBV29-1 and TRBJ2-3; D is undetermined. The CDR3 covers 13 residues. Germline V gene data show CDR1 as SQVTM and CDR2 as ANQGSEA. V lost 1 base and J 3 bases, leaving 8 bases between the germline ends. Written as DNA, the CDR3 is TGCAGCGTTGAAGTAGGGTCAACAGATACGCAGTATTTT. The encoded protein is CSVEVGSTDTQYF.

V is TRBV4-1 and J is TRBJ2-2, with TRBD2 matching over 12 bases. CDR1 is MGHRA and CDR2 is YSYEKL in the germline V gene. The CDR3 totals 21 residues. V shed 3 bases, J shed 2 bases, and the junction held 16 bases outside the gene matches. CDR3 sequence: CASSHKLQTSGRRANTGELFF. DNA for the CDR3: TGCGCCAGCAGCCACAAACTCCAGACTAGCGGGAGACGTGCTAACACCGGGGAGCTGTTTTTT.

The chain has TRBV5-6 and TRBJ2-7, with 10 bases aligning to TRBD2. V lost 3 bases and J lost 0; bases outside the gene matches: 6. Germline V gene data show CDR1 as SGHDT and CDR2 as YYEEEE. The CDR3 loop spans 16 amino acids. This CDR3 is CASSWGLAGDSYEQYF. CDR3 in DNA: TGTGCCAGCAGCTGGGGCCTAGCGGGGGACTCCTACGAGCAGTACTTC.

This clone was seen just once. The J gene is TRBJ2-3, the V gene TRBV5-1, with 10 bases that match TRBD2. Trimming took 1 base from V and 4 from J; bases not matched to a gene: 0. This CDR3 comprises 14 residues. Germline V gives CDR1 SGHRS, CDR2 YFSETQ. The CDR3 loop reads CASSLSGGADTQYF. CDR3 nucleotide sequence: TGCGCCAGCAGCTTGAGCGGGGGGGCAGATACGCAGTATTTT.

The sample holds one count of this clone. Other DNA sequences in the same sample also yield this CDR3. This sequence joins TRBV30 and TRBJ2-6; a weak D match, TRBD2 (6 bases). V was shortened by 3 bases and J by 4 bases, with 10 bases between the two germline ends. Germline CDR1 reads GTSNPN; CDR2 reads SVGIG (reference sequence). The CDR3 is 14 residues long. The CDR3 region is CAWSRDSGANVLTF. The CDR3 region has the DNA TGTGCCTGGAGCAGGGACTCCGGGGCCAACGTCCTGACTTTC.

This chain links TRBV2 with TRBJ1-1; no clear D gene. The CDR3 contains 13 residues. V was shortened by 6 bases and J by 0 bases, with 8 bases between the two germline ends. The germline V gene encodes CDR1 SNHLY and CDR2 FYNNEI. The CDR3 sequence: CASRGSLNTEAFF. The DNA for the CDR3 is TGTGCCAGCAGGGGGTCATTGAACACTGAAGCTTTCTTT.

This clone has only one observation. J is TRBJ2-4 and V is TRBV29-1; either TRBD1 or TRBD2 may fit D (6 bases each). Trimming left V 0 bases short and J 10 bases short, with 13 bases between. Germline V gives CDR1 SQVTM, CDR2 ANQGSEA. There are 13 residues in the CDR3. The CDR3 bases are TGCAGCGTTGAAGATCCGGGGGCTGGGATTCAGTACTTC. Translating gives CSVEDPGAGIQYF.

CDR3 region: CASSPGAYEQYF. In nucleotides, the CDR3 is TGTGCCAGCAGCCCTGGGGCCTACGAGCAGTACTTC. This chain uses TRBV7-2 with TRBJ2-7; no firm D call. This CDR3 region has 12 residues. Trimming left V 5 bases short and J 2 bases short, with 7 bases between. Germline CDR1 SGHTA, CDR2 FQGNSA.